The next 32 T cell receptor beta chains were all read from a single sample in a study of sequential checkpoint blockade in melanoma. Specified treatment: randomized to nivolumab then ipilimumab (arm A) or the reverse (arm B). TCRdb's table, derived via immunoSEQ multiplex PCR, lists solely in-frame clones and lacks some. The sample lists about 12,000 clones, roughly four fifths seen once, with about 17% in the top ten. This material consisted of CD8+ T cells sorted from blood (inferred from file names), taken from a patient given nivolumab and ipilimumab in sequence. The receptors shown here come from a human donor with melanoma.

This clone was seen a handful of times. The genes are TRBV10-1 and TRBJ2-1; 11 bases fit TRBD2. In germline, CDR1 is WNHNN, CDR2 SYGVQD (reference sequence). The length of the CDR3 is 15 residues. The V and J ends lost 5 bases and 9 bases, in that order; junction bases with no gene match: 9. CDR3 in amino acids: CASSTLLAGDTEQFF. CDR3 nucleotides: TGCGCCAGCAGTACTTTACTAGCGGGAGACACTGAGCAGTTCTTC.

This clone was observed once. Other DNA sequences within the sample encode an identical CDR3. The CDR3 sequence is CASSPRLAGTDTQYF. CDR3 nucleotide sequence: TGTGCCAGTAGTCCCCGACTAGCGGGCACAGATACGCAGTATTTT. The rearrangement uses TRBV19 and TRBJ2-3; 9 bases fit TRBD2. CDR3 size: 15 residues. Losses at the gene ends were 5 bases for V and 1 base for J; bases not matched to a gene: 4. The germline gives CDR1 LNHDA, CDR2 SQIVND (reference sequence).

The CDR3 DNA reads TGTGCCAGCAGGCCCGGGGGGGGCAAAAACATTCAGTACTTC. Amino acids: CASRPGGGKNIQYF. The chain uses TRBV27 and TRBJ2-4; 8 bases match TRBD2. Looked up from germline, CDR1 is MNHEY and CDR2 is SMNVEV (reference sequence). Unmatched junction bases numbered 4, after V lost 6 bases and J lost 3 bases. The CDR3 loop spans 14 amino acids.

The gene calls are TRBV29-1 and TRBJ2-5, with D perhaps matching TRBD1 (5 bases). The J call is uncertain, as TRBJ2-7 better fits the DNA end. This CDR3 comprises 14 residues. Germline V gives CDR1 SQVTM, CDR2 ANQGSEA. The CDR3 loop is CSVEDRVLPYEQYF. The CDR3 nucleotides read TGCAGCGTTGAAGACAGGGTACTGCCCTACGAGCAGTACTTC.

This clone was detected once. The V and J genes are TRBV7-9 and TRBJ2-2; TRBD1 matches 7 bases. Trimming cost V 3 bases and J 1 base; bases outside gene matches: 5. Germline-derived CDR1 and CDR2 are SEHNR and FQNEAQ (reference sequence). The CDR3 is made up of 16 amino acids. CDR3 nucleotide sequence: TGTGCCAGCAGCTTCAACAGGGGAATGAACACCGGGGAGCTGTTTTTT. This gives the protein CASSFNRGMNTGELFF.

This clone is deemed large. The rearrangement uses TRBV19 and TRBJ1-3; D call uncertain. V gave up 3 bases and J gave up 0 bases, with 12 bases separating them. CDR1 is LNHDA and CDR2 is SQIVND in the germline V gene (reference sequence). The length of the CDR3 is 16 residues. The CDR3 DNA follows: TGTGCCAGTAGTATTAGCCGAATTGACTCTGGAAACACCATATATTTT. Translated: CASSISRIDSGNTIYF.

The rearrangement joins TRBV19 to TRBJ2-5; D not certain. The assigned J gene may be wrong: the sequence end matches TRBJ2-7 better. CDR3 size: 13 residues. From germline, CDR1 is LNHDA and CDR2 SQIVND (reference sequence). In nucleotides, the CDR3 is TGTGCCAGTAGTATTATGATTACCTACGAGCAGTACTTC. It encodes CASSIMITYEQYF.

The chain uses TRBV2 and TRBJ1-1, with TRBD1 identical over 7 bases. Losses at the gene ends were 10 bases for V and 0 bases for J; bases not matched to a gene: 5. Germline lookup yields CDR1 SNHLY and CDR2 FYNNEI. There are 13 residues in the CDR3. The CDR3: CATRDRLNTEAFF. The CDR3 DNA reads TGTGCCACCCGGGACAGACTGAACACTGAAGCTTTCTTT. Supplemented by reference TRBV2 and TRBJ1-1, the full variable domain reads EPEVTQTPSHQVTQMGQEVILRCVPISNHLYFYWYRQILGQKVEFLVSFYNNEISEKSEIFDDQFSVERPDGSNFTLKIRSTKLEDSAMYFCATRDRLNTEAFFGQGTRLTVV.

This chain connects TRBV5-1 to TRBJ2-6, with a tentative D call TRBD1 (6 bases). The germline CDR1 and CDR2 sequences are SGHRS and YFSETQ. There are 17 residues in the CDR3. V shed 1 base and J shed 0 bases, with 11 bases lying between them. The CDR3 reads CASSLTGPYSGANVLTF. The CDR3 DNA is TGCGCCAGCAGCTTGACAGGGCCCTACTCTGGGGCCAACGTCCTGACTTTC.

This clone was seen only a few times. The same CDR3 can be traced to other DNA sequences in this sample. The CDR3 DNA reads as TGTGCCAGCAGCCCCGCTGGCATTAGCACAGATACGCAGTATTTT. Translation gives CASSPAGISTDTQYF. This chain links TRBV7-9 with TRBJ2-3; D remains unclear. The CDR3 spans 15 residues. Germline CDR1 is SEHNR and CDR2 is FQNEAQ (reference sequence). Trimming removed 5 bases at V and 0 bases at J, with 12 bases between.

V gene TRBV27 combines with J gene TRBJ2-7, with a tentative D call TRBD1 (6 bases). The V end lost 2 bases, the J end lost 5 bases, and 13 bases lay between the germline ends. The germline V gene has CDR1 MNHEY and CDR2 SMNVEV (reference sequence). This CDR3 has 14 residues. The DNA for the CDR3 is TGTGCCAGCAGTTTAGTCAGGGGTCGCAACGAGCAGTACTTC. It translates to CASSLVRGRNEQYF.

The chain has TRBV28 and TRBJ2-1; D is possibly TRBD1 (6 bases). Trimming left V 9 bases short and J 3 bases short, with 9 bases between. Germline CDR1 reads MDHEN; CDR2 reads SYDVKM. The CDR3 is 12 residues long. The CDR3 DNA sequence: TGTGCCAGTGGACAGATCTACAATGAGCAGTTCTTC. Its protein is CASGQIYNEQFF. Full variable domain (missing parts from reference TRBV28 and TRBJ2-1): DVKVTQSSRYLVKRTGEKVFLECVQDMDHENMFWYRQDPGLGLRLIYFSYDVKMKEKGDIPEGYSVSREKKERFSLILESASTNQTSMYLCASGQIYNEQFFGPGTRLTVL.

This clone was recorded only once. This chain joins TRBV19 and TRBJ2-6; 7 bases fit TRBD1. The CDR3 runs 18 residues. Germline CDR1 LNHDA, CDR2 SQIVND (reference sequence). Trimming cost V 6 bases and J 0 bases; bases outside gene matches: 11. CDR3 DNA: TGTGCCAGTAGCACCTCGGGACAGAAATTCTCTGGGGCCAACGTCCTGACTTTC. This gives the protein CASSTSGQKFSGANVLTF.

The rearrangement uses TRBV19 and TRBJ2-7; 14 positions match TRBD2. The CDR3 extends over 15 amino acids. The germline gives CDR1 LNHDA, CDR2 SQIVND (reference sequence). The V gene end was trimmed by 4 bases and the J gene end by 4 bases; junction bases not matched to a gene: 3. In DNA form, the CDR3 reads TGTGCCAGTAGTACCCGGACTAGCGGGGGGTACGAGCAGTACTTC. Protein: CASSTRTSGGYEQYF.

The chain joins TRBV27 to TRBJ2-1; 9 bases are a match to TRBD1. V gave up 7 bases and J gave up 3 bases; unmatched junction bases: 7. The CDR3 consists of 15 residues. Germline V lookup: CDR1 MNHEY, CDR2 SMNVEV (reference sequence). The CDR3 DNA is TGTGCCAGCACTTTCGGGACAGGGAGCTACAATGAGCAGTTCTTC. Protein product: CASTFGTGSYNEQFF.

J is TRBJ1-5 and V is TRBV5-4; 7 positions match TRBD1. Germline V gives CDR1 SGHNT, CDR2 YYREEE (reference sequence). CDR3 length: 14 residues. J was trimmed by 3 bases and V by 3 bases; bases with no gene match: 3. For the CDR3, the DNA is TGTGCCAGCAGCTCGGACAGGTCCAATCAGCCCCAGCATTTT. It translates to CASSSDRSNQPQHF.

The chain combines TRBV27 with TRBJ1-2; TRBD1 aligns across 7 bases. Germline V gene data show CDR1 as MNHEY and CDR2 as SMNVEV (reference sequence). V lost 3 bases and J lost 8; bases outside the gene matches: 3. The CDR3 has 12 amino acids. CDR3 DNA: TGTGCCAGCAGTTTTCAGGGGGGAGGCTACACCTTC. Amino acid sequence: CASSFQGGGYTF.

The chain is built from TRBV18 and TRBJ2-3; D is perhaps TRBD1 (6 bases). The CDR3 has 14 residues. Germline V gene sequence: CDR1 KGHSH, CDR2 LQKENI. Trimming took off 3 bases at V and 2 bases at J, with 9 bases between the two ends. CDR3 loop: CASSPSGVTDTQYF. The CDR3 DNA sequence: TGTGCCAGCTCACCGTCAGGGGTCACAGATACGCAGTATTTT.

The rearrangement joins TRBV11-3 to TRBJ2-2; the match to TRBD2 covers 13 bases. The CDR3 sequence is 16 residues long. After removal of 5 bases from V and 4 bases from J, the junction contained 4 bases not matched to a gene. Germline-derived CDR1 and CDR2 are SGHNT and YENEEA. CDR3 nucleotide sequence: TGTGCCAGCAGCCCGACTAGCGGGAGGACCACCGGGGAGCTGTTTTTT. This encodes CASSPTSGRTTGELFF.

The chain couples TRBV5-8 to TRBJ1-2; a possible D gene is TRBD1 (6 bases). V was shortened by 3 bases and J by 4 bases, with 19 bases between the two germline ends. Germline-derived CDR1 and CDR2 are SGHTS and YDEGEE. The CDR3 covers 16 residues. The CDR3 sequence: CASSSTQQGTLYGYTF. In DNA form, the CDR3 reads TGTGCCAGCAGCTCTACTCAACAGGGTACCCTCTATGGCTACACCTTC.

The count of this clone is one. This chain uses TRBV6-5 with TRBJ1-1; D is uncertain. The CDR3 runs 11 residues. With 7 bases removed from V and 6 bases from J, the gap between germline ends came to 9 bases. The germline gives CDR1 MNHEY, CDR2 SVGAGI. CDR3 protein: CASKSPAEAFF. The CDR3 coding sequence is TGTGCCAGCAAGAGTCCTGCTGAAGCTTTCTTT.

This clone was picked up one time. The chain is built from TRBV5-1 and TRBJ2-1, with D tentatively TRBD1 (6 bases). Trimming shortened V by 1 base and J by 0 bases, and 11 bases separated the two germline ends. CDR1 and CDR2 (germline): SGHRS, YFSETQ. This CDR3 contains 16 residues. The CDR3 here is CASSLYRASSYNEQFF. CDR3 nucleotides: TGCGCCAGCAGCTTGTACAGGGCGAGCTCCTACAATGAGCAGTTCTTC.

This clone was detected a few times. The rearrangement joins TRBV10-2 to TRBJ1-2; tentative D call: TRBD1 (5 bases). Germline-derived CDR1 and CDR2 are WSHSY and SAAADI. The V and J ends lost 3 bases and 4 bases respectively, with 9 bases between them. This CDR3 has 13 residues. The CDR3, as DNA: TGCGCCAGCAGTGAAGCTAGGGGCTATGGCTACACCTTC. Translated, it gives CASSEARGYGYTF.

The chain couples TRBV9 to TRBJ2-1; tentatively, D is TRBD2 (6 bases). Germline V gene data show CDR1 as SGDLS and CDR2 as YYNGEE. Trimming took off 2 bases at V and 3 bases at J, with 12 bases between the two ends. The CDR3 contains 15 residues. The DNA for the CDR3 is TGTGCCAGCAGCGTGTCAGGACTAAACTACAATGAGCAGTTCTTC. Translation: CASSVSGLNYNEQFF.

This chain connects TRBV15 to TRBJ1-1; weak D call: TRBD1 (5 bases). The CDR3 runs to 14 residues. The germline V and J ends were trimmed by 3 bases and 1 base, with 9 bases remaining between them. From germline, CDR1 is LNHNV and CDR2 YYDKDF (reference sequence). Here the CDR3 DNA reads TGTGCCACCAGCAGGGGGGGGGAGAACACTGAAGCTTTCTTT. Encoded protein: CATSRGGENTEAFF. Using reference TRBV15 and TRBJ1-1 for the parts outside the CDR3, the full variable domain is DAMVIQNPRYQVTQFGKPVTLSCSQTLNHNVMYWYQQKSSQAPKLLFHYYDKDFNNEADTPDNFQSRRPNTSFCFLDIRSPGLGDTAMYLCATSRGGENTEAFFGQGTRLTVV.

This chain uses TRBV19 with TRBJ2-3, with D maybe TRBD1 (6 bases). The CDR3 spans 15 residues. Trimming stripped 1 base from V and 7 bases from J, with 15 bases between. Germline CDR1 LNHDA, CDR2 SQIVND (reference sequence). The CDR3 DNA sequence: TGTGCCAGTAGTATAGCTCCAGGGACACAGAATACGCAGTATTTT. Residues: CASSIAPGTQNTQYF.

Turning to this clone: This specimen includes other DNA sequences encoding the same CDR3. The CDR3 protein is CASSIAGGLNNEQFF. CDR3 coding DNA: TGTGCCAGTAGTATAGCGGGGGGGCTAAACAATGAGCAGTTCTTC. V is TRBV19 and J is TRBJ2-1; TRBD2 matches 8 bases. The CDR3 has 15 residues. Trimming at V came to 1 base and at J to 5 bases, leaving 4 bases not matched to a gene. Looked up from germline, CDR1 is LNHDA and CDR2 is SQIVND (reference sequence). Drawing the rest from reference TRBV19 and TRBJ2-1, the complete variable domain is DGGITQSPKYLFRKEGQNVTLSCEQNLNHDAMYWYRQDPGQGLRLIYYSQIVNDFQKGDIAEGYSVSREKKESFPLTVTSAQKNPTAFYLCASSIAGGLNNEQFFGPGTRLTVL.

CDR3 DNA sequence: TGTGCCAGCAGCTCCGGGACTAACTACAATGAGCAGTTCTTC. Encoded protein: CASSSGTNYNEQFF. V gene TRBV7-9 combines with J gene TRBJ2-1; 7 nucleotides align to TRBD2. CDR1 is SEHNR and CDR2 is FQNEAQ in the germline V gene (reference sequence). Germline trimming cut 4 bases from V and 3 bases from J; bases unmatched to any gene: 3. This CDR3 is built from 14 residues.

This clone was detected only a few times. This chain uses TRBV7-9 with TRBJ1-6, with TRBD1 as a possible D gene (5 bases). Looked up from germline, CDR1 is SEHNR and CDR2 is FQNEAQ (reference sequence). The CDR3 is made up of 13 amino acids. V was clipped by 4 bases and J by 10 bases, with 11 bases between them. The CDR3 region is CASSYQGISPLHF. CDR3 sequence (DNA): TGTGCCAGCAGCTACCAGGGTATCTCACCCCTCCACTTT.

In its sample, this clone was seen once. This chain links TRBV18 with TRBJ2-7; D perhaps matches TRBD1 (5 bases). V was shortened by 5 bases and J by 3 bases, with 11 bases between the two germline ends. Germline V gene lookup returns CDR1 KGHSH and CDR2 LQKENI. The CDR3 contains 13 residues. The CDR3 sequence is CASSGVTDYEQYF. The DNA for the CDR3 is TGTGCCAGCTCAGGAGTGACAGACTACGAGCAGTACTTC.

The CDR3 bases are TGTGCCAGCAGCTTATTGGTATCGGACTACCAAGGCACAGATACGCAGTATTTT. The encoded protein is CASSLLVSDYQGTDTQYF. The chain has TRBV7-9 and TRBJ2-3, with D possibly being TRBD2 (6 bases). The CDR3 totals 18 residues. Between the trimmed V and J ends, which lost 2 bases and 1 base, there was a span of 19 bases. Germline V gives CDR1 SEHNR, CDR2 FQNEAQ (reference sequence).

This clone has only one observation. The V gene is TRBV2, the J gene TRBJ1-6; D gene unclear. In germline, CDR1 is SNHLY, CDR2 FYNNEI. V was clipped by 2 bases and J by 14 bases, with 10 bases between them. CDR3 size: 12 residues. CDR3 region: CASSEYRGSLHF. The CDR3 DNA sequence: TGTGCCAGCAGTGAATACCGAGGGTCCCTCCACTTT.